These 26 T cell receptor beta chains share one sample of origin, sequenced in a study of blood T cell repertoires in COVID-19. Using immunoSEQ multiplex PCR, the repertoire was profiled, and TCRdb retains in-frame clones only, with some absent. The profile shows roughly 120,000 clones, 70% to 85% of them singletons. The specimen was peripheral blood. The receptor set was obtained from a middle-aged man with acute or convalescent COVID-19.

This rearrangement joins TRBV30 to TRBJ2-7, with unresolved D. CDR3 size: 10 residues. Germline CDR1 GTSNPN, CDR2 SVGIG (reference sequence). Trimming removed 1 base at V and 6 bases at J, with 4 bases between. The CDR3 bases are TGTGCCTGGAGTGATATCGAGCAGTACTTC. This codes for CAWSDIEQYF.

The V gene is TRBV19, the J gene TRBJ2-6; D is perhaps TRBD1 (6 bases). The CDR3 runs to 17 residues. V was cut by 3 bases and J by 3 bases, with 15 bases left in between. Germline V gene lookup returns CDR1 LNHDA and CDR2 SQIVND (reference sequence). The CDR3 spells CASSIDWGPGGANVLTF. The CDR3 DNA is TGTGCCAGTAGTATTGATTGGGGGCCGGGTGGGGCCAACGTCCTGACTTTC.

The rearrangement joins TRBV6-2 or TRBV6-3 to TRBJ2-1; no clear D. The V end was cut by 4 bases, the J end by 6 bases, with 4 bases between. Germline-derived CDR1 and CDR2 are MNHEY and SVGEGT. The CDR3 totals 11 residues. The CDR3 region is CASSFFNEQFF. As DNA, the CDR3 is TGTGCCAGCAGTTTCTTCAATGAGCAGTTCTTC.

The rearrangement links TRBV27 to TRBJ1-5; 8 positions agree with TRBD1. Germline V gene data show CDR1 as MNHEY and CDR2 as SMNVEV (reference sequence). V lost 5 bases to trimming and J lost 4 bases; unmatched junction nucleotides: 16. CDR3 length: 18 residues. DNA of the CDR3: TGTGCCAGCAGTACCAACCCTGGACAGGGAAGAGGGAATCAGCCCCAGCATTTT. It is translated as CASSTNPGQGRGNQPQHF.

The sample holds a few counts of this clone. The genes are TRBV13 and TRBJ1-1; possible D gene TRBD1, 5 bases. V was cut by 1 base and J by 4 bases, with 10 bases left in between. The CDR3 extends over 14 amino acids. Germline lookup yields CDR1 PRHDT and CDR2 FYEKMQ (reference sequence). The CDR3 nucleotides are TGTGCCAGCAGCTTAGTACGGGGGACCACTGAAGCTTTCTTT. Protein sequence: CASSLVRGTTEAFF.

The sample holds a few counts of this clone. Different DNA sequences within this sample yield the same CDR3. The chain employs TRBV11-2 and TRBJ2-1; possible D gene TRBD2, 5 bases. The CDR3 length is 15 residues. Germline CDR1 reads SGHAT; CDR2 reads FQNNGV. Trimming took off 3 bases at V and 0 bases at J, with 9 bases between the two ends. The CDR3 sequence is CASSFGESSYNEQFF. In DNA form, the CDR3 reads TGTGCCAGCAGCTTCGGGGAAAGCTCCTACAATGAGCAGTTCTTC.

CDR3 in amino acids: CASSQDTRVSTEAFF. The DNA for the CDR3 is TGTGCCAGCAGCCAAGATACCAGGGTGAGCACTGAAGCTTTCTTT. V is TRBV3-1 (or the pseudogene TRBV3-2) and J is TRBJ1-1; possibly TRBD1 for D (5 bases). This CDR3 is built from 15 residues. CDR1 is LGHDT, CDR2 YNNKEL, per germline (reference sequence). Trimming stripped 0 bases from V and 4 bases from J, with 12 bases between.

The chain couples TRBV2 to TRBJ2-3, with 8 bases fitting TRBD2. Germline CDR1 SNHLY, CDR2 FYNNEI. The CDR3 consists of 17 residues. J was trimmed by 8 bases and V by 4 bases; bases with no gene match: 17. CDR3: CASSVGAGDSLAGTQYF. The CDR3 region has the DNA TGTGCCAGCAGTGTTGGTGCAGGGGATTCTCTAGCGGGTACGCAGTATTTT.

The rearrangement links TRBV11-3 to TRBJ1-1; possibly TRBD1 for D (6 bases). This CDR3 is 13 amino acids long. The germline CDR1 and CDR2 sequences are SGHNT and YENEEA. The V and J ends lost 1 base and 8 bases respectively, with 11 bases between them. CDR3 sequence (DNA): TGTGCCAGCAGCTTAGCCGCAGGGGTAGAAGCTTTCTTT. As protein: CASSLAAGVEAFF.

The chain has TRBV11-2 and TRBJ1-3; D unresolved. Germline assignment: CDR1 SGHAT and CDR2 FQNNGV. V lost 0 bases and J lost 8, with 14 bases in between. The CDR3 loop spans 15 amino acids. The CDR3 spells CASSLDTRDLDTIYF. In DNA, the CDR3 is TGTGCCAGCAGCTTAGACACCCGGGATCTTGACACCATATATTTT.

CDR3 residues: CASSPRGGSSPLHF. The CDR3 DNA reads TGTGCCAGCAGCCCAAGGGGGGGGAGTTCACCCCTCCACTTT. This chain uses TRBV28 with TRBJ1-6; possible D gene TRBD1, 6 bases. Germline V lookup: CDR1 MDHEN, CDR2 SYDVKM. This CDR3 has 14 residues. Trimming shortened V by 6 bases and J by 9 bases, and 15 bases separated the two germline ends.

This clone was counted only a few times. The rearrangement joins TRBV3-1 (or the pseudogene TRBV3-2) to TRBJ1-2; maybe TRBD1 (5 bases). V was shortened by 4 bases and J by 2 bases, with 8 bases between the two germline ends. The germline V gene encodes CDR1 LGHDT and CDR2 YNNKEL (reference sequence). The CDR3 consists of 13 residues. The CDR3 sequence: CASSRGANYGYTF. The CDR3 DNA reads TGTGCCAGCAGCCGTGGGGCAAACTATGGCTACACCTTC.

This clone was seen many times. This chain connects TRBV7-8 to TRBJ2-2, with 10 bases fitting TRBD1. The junction had 10 bases not matched to a gene; V was cut back by 5 bases and J by 4 bases. The CDR3 has 17 residues. The germline CDR1 and CDR2 sequences are SGHVS and FQNEAQ. CDR3 loop: CASSPAEGQGSTGELFF. CDR3 in DNA: TGTGCCAGCAGCCCAGCAGAGGGACAGGGGAGCACCGGGGAGCTGTTTTTT.

The sample holds one count of this clone. V is TRBV28 and J is TRBJ1-4; a weak D match, TRBD1 (5 bases). The CDR3 is 14 amino acids. From germline, CDR1 is MDHEN and CDR2 SYDVKM. V was cut by 6 bases and J by 6 bases, with 14 bases left in between. DNA for the CDR3: TGTGCCAGCAGCCAAGGGGTGATGGATGAAAAACTGTTTTTT. Translated: CASSQGVMDEKLFF.

The gene calls are TRBV5-5 and TRBJ2-1, with 9 positions matching TRBD1. CDR1 is SGHKS, CDR2 YYEKEE, per germline (reference sequence). The CDR3 is 16 residues long. The V and J ends lost 4 bases and 6 bases, in that order; junction bases with no gene match: 11. The CDR3 region is CASSPDRGGWRNEQFF. CDR3 coding DNA: TGTGCCAGCAGCCCGGACAGGGGAGGATGGCGCAATGAGCAGTTCTTC.

Concerning this clone: Other DNA sequences from this sample encode an identical CDR3 as well. The chain employs TRBV9 and TRBJ2-1; 7 bases are a match to TRBD1. This CDR3 contains 15 residues. CDR1 is SGDLS and CDR2 is YYNGEE in the germline V gene. With 3 bases clipped from V and 2 bases from J, the junction kept 5 bases outside the gene matches. The CDR3 here is CASSDGDSPYNEQFF. CDR3 in DNA: TGTGCCAGCAGCGATGGGGACAGCCCCTACAATGAGCAGTTCTTC.

The V gene is TRBV5-1, the J gene TRBJ2-7, with TRBD1 matching 9 bases. V was pared by 4 bases and J by 6 bases, with 8 bases of the junction left unmatched. Germline values: CDR1 SGHRS, CDR2 YFSETQ. The CDR3 covers 14 residues. CDR3 region: CASSQRQGVSEQYF. Written as DNA, the CDR3 is TGCGCCAGCAGCCAACGACAGGGGGTTAGCGAGCAGTACTTC.

The rearrangement joins TRBV7-2 to TRBJ2-5, with TRBD2 matching 12 bases. The germline gives CDR1 SGHTA, CDR2 FQGNSA. The CDR3 has 15 amino acids. V lost 4 bases to trimming and J lost 5 bases; unmatched junction nucleotides: 5. The CDR3 DNA reads as TGTGCCAGCAGCTCGACTAGCGGGAGTTGGGAGACCCAGTACTTC. Translating gives CASSSTSGSWETQYF.

The chain has TRBV2 and TRBJ2-1, with 9 bases identical to TRBD2. Germline-derived CDR1 and CDR2 are SNHLY and FYNNEI. The J segment lost 4 bases and the V segment lost 3 bases, leaving 7 bases of the junction unmatched. The CDR3 sequence is 16 residues long. CDR3 bases: TGTGCCAGCAGTGACCCTAGCGGGGAGAAATACAATGAGCAGTTCTTC. Residues: CASSDPSGEKYNEQFF. Supplemented by reference TRBV2 and TRBJ2-1, the full variable domain reads EPEVTQTPSHQVTQMGQEVILRCVPISNHLYFYWYRQILGQKVEFLVSFYNNEISEKSEIFDDQFSVERPDGSNFTLKIRSTKLEDSAMYFCASSDPSGEKYNEQFFGPGTRLTVL.

V is TRBV27 and J is TRBJ2-7; 11 bases line up with TRBD1. Trimming cost V 9 bases and J 2 bases; bases outside gene matches: 12. Germline V gene data show CDR1 as MNHEY and CDR2 as SMNVEV (reference sequence). The CDR3 is 16 amino acids. CDR3 in DNA: TGTGCCAGTAGTGATACCCCGGGACAGGGGGCCTACGAGCAGTACTTC. Translating gives CASSDTPGQGAYEQYF.

The rearrangement joins TRBV19 to TRBJ1-5, with D unclear. Germline CDR1 LNHDA, CDR2 SQIVND (reference sequence). Trimming pared 6 bases from V and 0 bases from J, leaving 9 bases between. The CDR3 has 14 amino acids. Written as DNA, the CDR3 is TGTGCCAGTAGCCCGGGAACTAGCAATCAGCCCCAGCATTTT. This codes for CASSPGTSNQPQHF.

The chain uses TRBV5-3 and TRBJ2-1; D might be TRBD2 (6 bases). TRBV5-3 is an ORF, with its function uncertain. The V end lost 0 bases, the J end lost 4 bases, and 8 bases lay between the germline ends. CDR3 length: 14 residues. CDR3 region: CARSLVAGYNEQFF. As DNA, the CDR3 is TGTGCCAGAAGCTTGGTGGCGGGGTACAATGAGCAGTTCTTC.

On this clone itself: The junction does not match germline at one end; this may be a read error. The same CDR3 arises from other DNA sequences in this sample as well. The chain joins TRBV7-9 to TRBJ2-5; 8 positions match TRBD2. CDR1 SEHNR and CDR2 FQNEAQ come from the germline V gene (reference sequence). The CDR3 loop spans 14 amino acids. The CDR3 reads CASSFSGGGETQYF. The CDR3 region has the DNA TGTGCCAGTAGCTTCAGCGGGGGCGGGGAGACCCAGTACTTC.

The CDR3 DNA sequence: TGTGCCAGCTCACCCGGGACTAGCGGGGCGAACACCGGGGAGCTGTTTTTT. Amino acids: CASSPGTSGANTGELFF. The chain carries TRBV18 and TRBJ2-2; 13 bases are a match to TRBD2. The germline V gene encodes CDR1 KGHSH and CDR2 LQKENI. CDR3 size: 17 residues. V lost 3 bases, J lost 0 bases, and 1 base stayed unmatched.

This clone has a single count. V usage is TRBV10-2 and J usage is TRBJ2-7; unclear D gene. V lost 2 bases, J lost 1 base, and 6 bases lay in between. In germline, CDR1 is WSHSY, CDR2 SAAADI. This CDR3 spans 13 amino acids. The CDR3 sequence: CASSERVSYEQYF. DNA for the CDR3: TGCGCCAGCAGTGAGCGGGTTTCCTACGAGCAGTACTTC.

The gene calls are TRBV10-3 and TRBJ2-7; 9 nucleotides align to TRBD2. The V gene's germline CDR1 is ENHRY and CDR2 SYGVKD. J lost 3 bases, V lost 4 bases, and 4 bases had no gene match. CDR3 length equals 14 residues. CDR3 amino acids: CAISGASGNYEQYF. CDR3 nucleotide sequence: TGTGCCATCAGTGGTGCTAGCGGGAACTACGAGCAGTACTTC.